This T cell receptor (beta chain) was sequenced in a study of blood T cell repertoires in COVID-19. The repertoire was sequenced with immunoSEQ multiplex PCR; TCRdb's copy has only in-frame clones and lacks some. The sample has 210,000 or so clones; 78% are singletons. This clone was detected only once. V lost 0 bases to trimming and J lost 4 bases, with 5 bases between them. Germline lookup yields CDR1 SEHNR and CDR2 FQNEAQ (reference sequence). This CDR3 has 13 amino acids. The V call is TRBV7-9, the J call TRBJ2-3; D remains ambiguous. Sequencing input: peripheral blood. The clonotype originates from a woman older than 75 with active or convalescent COVID-19. The chain's CDR3 is CASSLASADTQYF. The DNA of the CDR3 is TGTGCCAGCAGCTTAGCGAGCGCAGATACGCAGTATTTT.